This entry lists 9 T cell receptor beta chains sequenced from one sample in a study of immune cell composition in non-small cell lung cancer. Generated by immunoSEQ multiplex PCR, the TCRdb table keeps only in-frame clones and is missing some. The data contain about 2,900 clones, around 81% of them seen just once; the ten biggest clones take up about 10%. This same sample was also part of a study on CD4 T cells in lung cancer.

Sequencing used lung tumor tissue. These receptors all come from a human donor with non-small cell lung cancer.

The chain carries TRBV7-3 and TRBJ2-1; TRBD2 might be the D (6 bases). Between the trimmed V and J ends, which lost 5 bases and 8 bases, there was a span of 13 bases. CDR1 is SGHTA, CDR2 FQGTGA, per germline. The CDR3 sequence is 13 residues long. Here the CDR3 DNA reads TGTGCCAGCAGCCCGGAGGGACTGCATGAGCAGTTCTTC. Translating it yields CASSPEGLHEQFF.

The V gene is TRBV6-1, the J gene TRBJ1-5, with TRBD1 identical over 8 bases. The CDR3 runs 15 residues. CDR1 is MNHNS, CDR2 SASEGT, per germline. J lost 3 bases, V lost 6 bases, and 7 bases had no gene match. The CDR3 nucleotides are TGTGCCAGCAGATATGGGACAGGCCTCAATCAGCCCCAGCATTTT. Translation gives CASRYGTGLNQPQHF.

This chain links TRBV10-2 with TRBJ1-6; TRBD1 aligns across 8 bases. From germline, CDR1 is WSHSY and CDR2 SAAADI. Germline trimming cut 3 bases from V and 7 bases from J; bases unmatched to any gene: 14. This CDR3 region has 18 residues. The CDR3 nucleotides read TGCGCCAGCAGTGAAGCAGGGGACAGGTTAAGTGGGAATTCACCCCTCCACTTT. Translating gives CASSEAGDRLSGNSPLHF.

The genes are TRBV5-4 and TRBJ2-4, with 10 bases lining up with TRBD2. CDR3 length: 16 amino acids. Germline loops: CDR1 SGHNT, CDR2 YYREEE (reference sequence). Losses at the gene ends were 1 base for V and 1 base for J; bases not matched to a gene: 2. CDR3 in amino acids: CASSLSSGRAKNIQYF. The CDR3 nucleotides are TGTGCCAGCAGCTTGAGTAGCGGGAGGGCCAAAAACATTCAGTACTTC.

This chain links TRBV7-9 with TRBJ2-1; possible D gene TRBD1, 6 bases. The CDR3 is 14 residues long. Germline values: CDR1 SEHNR, CDR2 FQNEAQ (reference sequence). V lost 5 bases, J lost 6 bases, and 14 bases lay in between. CDR3 loop: CASSAGTKGNEQFF. CDR3 DNA sequence: TGTGCCAGCAGCGCTGGGACAAAGGGCAATGAGCAGTTCTTC.

The CDR3: CASSQNDIRNSGANVLTF. DNA for the CDR3: TGCGCCAGCAGCCAAAACGATATCAGAAACTCTGGGGCCAACGTCCTGACTTTC. The gene calls are TRBV4-3 and TRBJ2-6; D unclear. CDR3 length: 18 residues. In germline, CDR1 is LGHNA, CDR2 YSLEER. The V end lost 2 bases, the J end lost 0 bases, and 14 bases lay between the germline ends.

V is TRBV28 and J is TRBJ1-5; weak D call: TRBD1 (6 bases). V lost 10 bases and J 6 bases, leaving 19 bases between the germline ends. The germline gives CDR1 MDHEN, CDR2 SYDVKM. The CDR3 covers 14 residues. The CDR3 region is CAIQGGVGSQPQHF. CDR3 DNA: TGTGCCATCCAAGGGGGGGTCGGTAGTCAGCCCCAGCATTTT.

This clone came up once. The chain joins TRBV25-1 to TRBJ2-7, with D uncertain. Trimming removed 7 bases at V and 0 bases at J, with 4 bases between. CDR1 MGHDK and CDR2 SYGVNS come from the germline V gene. The CDR3 is 11 amino acids. The chain's CDR3 is CASTYSYEQYF. The CDR3 nucleotides are TGTGCCAGCACCTACTCCTACGAGCAGTACTTC.

The chain recombines TRBV7-9 with TRBJ2-3; D might be TRBD2 (6 bases). Germline V lookup: CDR1 SEHNR, CDR2 FQNEAQ (reference sequence). Trimming took 1 base from V and 6 from J, leaving 17 bases between them. The CDR3 is 16 amino acids. The CDR3 nucleotides are TGTGCCAGCAGCTTAGGGATGGGCGGGAAGGTGGATACGCAGTATTTT. It codes for CASSLGMGGKVDTQYF.